This T cell receptor (beta chain) originates from a study of blood T cell repertoires in COVID-19. About the study: Samples came from the United States, Italy and Spain, spanning acute and convalescent COVID-19. Sample material is recorded as cDNA or gDNA derived from T cells, B-cell-depleted T cells, or PBMCs.

This clone was seen just once. CDR1 is SGHRS, CDR2 YFSETQ, per germline. CDR3 length: 16 residues. Trimming took 0 bases from V and 3 from J, leaving 16 bases between them. Original processing methods: Counts of nucleated cells, estimated from reference gene primer amplification, were obtained. The repertoire was sequenced with immunoSEQ multiplex PCR; TCRdb's copy has only in-frame clones and lacks some. The V and J calls and the clone size are those of that table, but D and trimming were determined from the DNA. The sample records roughly 120,000 clones, roughly 80% being singletons. The source is a man in his fifties or sixties with acute or convalescent COVID-19. Sequencing was performed on peripheral blood. The chain carries TRBV5-1 and TRBJ2-7, with D perhaps matching TRBD1 (6 bases). The CDR3 loop reads CASSLGSFGTLYEQYF. CDR3 DNA: TGCGCCAGCAGCTTGGGCTCTTTCGGGACACTCTACGAGCAGTACTTC.